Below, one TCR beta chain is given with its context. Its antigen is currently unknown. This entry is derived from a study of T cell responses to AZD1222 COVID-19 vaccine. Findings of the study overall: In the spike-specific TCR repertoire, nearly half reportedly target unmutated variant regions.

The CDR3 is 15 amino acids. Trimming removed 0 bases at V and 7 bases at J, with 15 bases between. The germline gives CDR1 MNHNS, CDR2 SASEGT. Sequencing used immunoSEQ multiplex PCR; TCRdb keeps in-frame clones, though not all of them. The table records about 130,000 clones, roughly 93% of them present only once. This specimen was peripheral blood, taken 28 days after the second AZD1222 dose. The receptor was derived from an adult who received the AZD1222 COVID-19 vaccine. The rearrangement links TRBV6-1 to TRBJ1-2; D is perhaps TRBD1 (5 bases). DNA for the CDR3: TGTGCCAGCAGTGAAGCTGGGGGGAAGCAACGTGGCTACACCTTC. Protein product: CASSEAGGKQRGYTF.